This T cell receptor beta chain stems from a study of early T cells in non-severe SARS-CoV-2 infection. This clonotype was detected many times. What it recognizes is unknown. The study, taken as a whole, reports: Using VDJdb, the matching emphasized anti-spike CD8 responses while missing private and CD4 specificities.

The CDR3 length is 16 residues. Trimming cost V 3 bases and J 5 bases; bases outside gene matches: 6. Germline V gene sequence: CDR1 KGHDR, CDR2 SFDVKD. Unique molecular identifiers (one per individual cDNA molecule) were attached. TCRdb redid the calling of the 5' RACE reads with MiXCR, one entry per CDR3 protein. This sample has under 140,000 distinct CDR3 sequences, with approximately 12% found just once. This receptor was taken from an adult who was a healthcare worker with PCR-confirmed SARS-CoV-2 infection or an uninfected control (not recorded which). This chain connects TRBV24-1 to TRBJ2-1; 10 nucleotides line up with TRBD1. The sequenced sample was whole blood, obtained at baseline. CDR3 in DNA: TGTGCCACCAGTGATACCGGGACAGGGGCCGACAATGAGCAGTTCTTC. It codes for CATSDTGTGADNEQFF.